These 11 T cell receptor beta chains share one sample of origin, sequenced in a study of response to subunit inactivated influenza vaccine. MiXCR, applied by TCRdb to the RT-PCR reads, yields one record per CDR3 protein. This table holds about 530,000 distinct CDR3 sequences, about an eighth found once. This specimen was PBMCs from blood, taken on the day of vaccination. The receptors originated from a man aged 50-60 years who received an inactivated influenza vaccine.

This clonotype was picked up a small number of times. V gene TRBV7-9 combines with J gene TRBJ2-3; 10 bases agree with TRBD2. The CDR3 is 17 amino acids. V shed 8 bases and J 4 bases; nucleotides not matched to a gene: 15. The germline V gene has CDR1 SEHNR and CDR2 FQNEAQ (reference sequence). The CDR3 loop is CASGGQRLAGNSDTQYF. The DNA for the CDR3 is TGTGCCAGCGGGGGACAGAGACTAGCGGGTAATTCAGATACGCAGTATTTT. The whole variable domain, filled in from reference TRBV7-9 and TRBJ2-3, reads DTGVSQNPRHKITKRGQNVTFRCDPISEHNRLYWYRQTLGQGPEFLTYFQNEAQLEKSRLLSDRFSAERPKGSFSTLEIQRTEQGDSAMYLCASGGQRLAGNSDTQYFGPGTRLTVL.

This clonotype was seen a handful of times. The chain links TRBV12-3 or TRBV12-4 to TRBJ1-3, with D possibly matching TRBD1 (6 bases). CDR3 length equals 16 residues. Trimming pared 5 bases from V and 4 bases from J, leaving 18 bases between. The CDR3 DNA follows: TGTGCCAGCAGTGCCGGGACAACAGGCAGCGGAAACACCATATATTTT. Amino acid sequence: CASSAGTTGSGNTIYF.

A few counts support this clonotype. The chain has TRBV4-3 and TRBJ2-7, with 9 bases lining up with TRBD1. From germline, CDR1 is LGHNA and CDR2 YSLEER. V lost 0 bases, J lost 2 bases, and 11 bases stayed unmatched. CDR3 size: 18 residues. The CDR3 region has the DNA TGCGCCAGCAGCCAAGAAATCCCGACAGGGGGTTACCCCTACGAGCAGTACTTC. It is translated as CASSQEIPTGGYPYEQYF.

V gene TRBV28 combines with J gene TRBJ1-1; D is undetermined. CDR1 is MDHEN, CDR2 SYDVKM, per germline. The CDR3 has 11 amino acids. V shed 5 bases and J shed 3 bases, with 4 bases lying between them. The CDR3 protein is CASSGDTEAFF. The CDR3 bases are TGTGCCAGCAGTGGGGACACTGAAGCTTTCTTT.

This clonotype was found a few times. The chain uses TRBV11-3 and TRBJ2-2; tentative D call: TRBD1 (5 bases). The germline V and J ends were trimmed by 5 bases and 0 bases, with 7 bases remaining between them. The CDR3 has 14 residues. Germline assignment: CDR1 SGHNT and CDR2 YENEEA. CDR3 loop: CASSGAANTGELFF. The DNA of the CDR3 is TGTGCCAGCAGCGGGGCAGCGAACACCGGGGAGCTGTTTTTT.

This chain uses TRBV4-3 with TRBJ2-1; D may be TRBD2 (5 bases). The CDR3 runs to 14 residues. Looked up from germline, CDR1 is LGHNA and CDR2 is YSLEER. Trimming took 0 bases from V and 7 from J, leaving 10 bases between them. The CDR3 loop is CASSQDERYNEQFF. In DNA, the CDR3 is TGCGCCAGCAGCCAAGATGAGCGGTATAATGAGCAGTTCTTC.

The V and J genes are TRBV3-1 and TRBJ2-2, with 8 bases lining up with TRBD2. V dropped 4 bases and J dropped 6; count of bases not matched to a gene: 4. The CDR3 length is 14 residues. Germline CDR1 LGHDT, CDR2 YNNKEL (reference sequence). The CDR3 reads CASSPRRGAGELFF. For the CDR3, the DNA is TGTGCCAGCAGCCCCCGGCGGGGGGCCGGGGAGCTGTTTTTT. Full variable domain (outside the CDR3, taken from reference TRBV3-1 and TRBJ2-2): DTAVSQTPKYLVTQMGNDKSIKCEQNLGHDTMYWYKQDSKKFLKIMFSYNNKELIINETVPNRFSPKSPDKAHLNLHINSLELGDSAVYFCASSPRRGAGELFFGEGSRLTVL.

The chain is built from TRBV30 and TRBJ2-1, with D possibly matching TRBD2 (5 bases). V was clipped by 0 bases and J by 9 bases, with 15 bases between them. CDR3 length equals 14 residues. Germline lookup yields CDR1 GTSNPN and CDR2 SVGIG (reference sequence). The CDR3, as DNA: TGTGCCTGGAGTGTTTTCATAGGGAGTGTTGAGCAGTTCTTC. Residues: CAWSVFIGSVEQFF.

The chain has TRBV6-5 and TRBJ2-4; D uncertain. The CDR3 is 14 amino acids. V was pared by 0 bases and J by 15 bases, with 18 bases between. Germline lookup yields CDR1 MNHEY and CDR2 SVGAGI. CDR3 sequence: CASSYSLVLSSTYF. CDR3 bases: TGTGCCAGCAGTTACTCTCTAGTTTTATCGAGTACGTACTTC.

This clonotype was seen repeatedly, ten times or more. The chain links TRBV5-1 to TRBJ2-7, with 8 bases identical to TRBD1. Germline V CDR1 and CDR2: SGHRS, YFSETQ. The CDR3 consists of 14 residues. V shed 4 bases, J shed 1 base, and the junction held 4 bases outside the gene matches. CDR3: CASSGGQGSYEQYF. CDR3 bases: TGCGCCAGCAGCGGAGGACAGGGTTCCTACGAGCAGTACTTC.

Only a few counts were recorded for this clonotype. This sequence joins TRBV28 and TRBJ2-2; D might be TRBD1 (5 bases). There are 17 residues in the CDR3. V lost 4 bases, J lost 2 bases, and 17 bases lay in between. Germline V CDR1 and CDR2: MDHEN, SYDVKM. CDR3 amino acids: CASSSPPQGSNTGELFF. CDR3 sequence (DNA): TGTGCCAGCAGTTCCCCTCCGCAGGGCTCTAACACCGGGGAGCTGTTTTTT.